The clone carrying this T cell receptor (beta chain) appeared a few times. Its antigen is not identified. Looked up from germline, CDR1 is DFQATT and CDR2 is SNEGSKA (reference sequence). The CDR3 is made up of 12 amino acids. The data belong to a study of T cells after yellow fever vaccination. Study background: SMART-Seq v4 Ultra Low Input prepared libraries from low-cell fractions. The study's findings and limits: Weaker in magnitude, the secondary response showed a faster peak on day 5 versus 15. Re-detected after boosting: most primary clones, approximately 97% of CD4 and roughly 90% of CD8.

The 5'RACE template-switching step produced TCR cDNA and added a universal primer site and UMIs. TCRdb itself ran the 5' RACE reads through MiXCR, one entry per CDR3 protein. This table has 350,000 to 450,000 distinct CDR3 sequences, around 19% appearing once. The sequences come from PBMCs, collected before the yellow fever booster vaccination. The V and J genes are TRBV20-1 and TRBJ2-7; the D is unclear. The sequence derives from a young man who received the YFV17D yellow fever vaccine. The CDR3 region is CSPTTAHLLQYV. The CDR3 coding sequence is TGCAGCCCCACTACAGCGCATTTACTACAGTACGTC.